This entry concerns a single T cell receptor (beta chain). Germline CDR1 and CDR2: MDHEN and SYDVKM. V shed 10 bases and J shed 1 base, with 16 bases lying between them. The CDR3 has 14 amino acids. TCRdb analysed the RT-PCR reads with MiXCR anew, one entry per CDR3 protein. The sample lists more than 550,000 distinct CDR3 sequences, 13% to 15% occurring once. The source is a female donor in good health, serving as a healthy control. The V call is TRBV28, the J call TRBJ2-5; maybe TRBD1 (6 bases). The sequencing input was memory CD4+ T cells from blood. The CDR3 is CANPRGEVQETQYF. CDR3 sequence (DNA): TGTGCCAACCCCAGGGGAGAGGTCCAAGAGACCCAGTACTTC.